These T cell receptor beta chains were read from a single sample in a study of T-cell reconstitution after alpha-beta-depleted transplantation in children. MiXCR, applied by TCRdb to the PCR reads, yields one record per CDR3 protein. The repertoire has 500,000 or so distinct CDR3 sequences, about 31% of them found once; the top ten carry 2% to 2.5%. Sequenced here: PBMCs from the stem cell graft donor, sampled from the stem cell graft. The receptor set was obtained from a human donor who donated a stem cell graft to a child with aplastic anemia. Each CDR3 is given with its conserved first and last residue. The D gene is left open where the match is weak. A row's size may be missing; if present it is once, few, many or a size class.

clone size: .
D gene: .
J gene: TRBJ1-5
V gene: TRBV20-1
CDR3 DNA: TGCAGTGCTAGAGCCTCAGTGGGCAATCAGCCCCAGCATTTT
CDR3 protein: CSARASVGNQPQHF

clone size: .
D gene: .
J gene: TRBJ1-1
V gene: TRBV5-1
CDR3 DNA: TGCGCCAGCAGCTCTGCCAGGACGGTGGAAGAAGCTTTCTTT
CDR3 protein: CASSSARTVEEAFF

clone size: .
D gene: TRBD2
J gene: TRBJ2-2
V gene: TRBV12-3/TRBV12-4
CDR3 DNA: TGTGCCAGCAGTTTTATATCAGGGAAGCGGGGGAACACCGGGGAGCTGTTTTTT
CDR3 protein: CASSFISGKRGNTGELFF

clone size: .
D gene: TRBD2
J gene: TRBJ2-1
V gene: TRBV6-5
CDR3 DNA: TGTGCCAGCAGTTATCTGACTAGCGGGAGGGCCGAACATGATGAGCAGTTCTTC
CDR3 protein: CASSYLTSGRAEHDEQFF

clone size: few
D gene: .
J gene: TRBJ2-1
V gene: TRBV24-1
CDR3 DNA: TGTGCCACCAGGAACGGGGTGGAGCAGTTCTTC
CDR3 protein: CATRNGVEQFF

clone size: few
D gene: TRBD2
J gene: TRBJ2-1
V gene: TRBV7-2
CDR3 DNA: TGTGCCAGCAGCTTTACTAGCGGGAGAGTAAATGAGCAGTTCTTC
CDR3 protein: CASSFTSGRVNEQFF

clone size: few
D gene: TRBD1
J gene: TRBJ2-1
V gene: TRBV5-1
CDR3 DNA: TGCGCCAGCAGCCACGGACAGGGGCCCTACAATGAGCAGTTCTTC
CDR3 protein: CASSHGQGPYNEQFF

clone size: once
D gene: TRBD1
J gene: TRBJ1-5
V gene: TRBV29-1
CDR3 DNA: TGCAGCGTGGGGGCAGGGGGCAGCAATCAGCCCCAGCATTTT
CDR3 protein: CSVGAGGSNQPQHF

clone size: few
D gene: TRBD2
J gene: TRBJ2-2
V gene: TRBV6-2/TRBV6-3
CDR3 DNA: TGTGCCAGCAGTTATTCCGGGACTAGGGCGAACACCGGGGAGCTGTTTTTT
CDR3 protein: CASSYSGTRANTGELFF

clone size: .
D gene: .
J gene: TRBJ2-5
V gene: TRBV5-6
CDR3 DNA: TGTGCCAGCAGCTTGGGAGTCGCCCACCAAGAGACCCAGTACTTC
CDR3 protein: CASSLGVAHQETQYF

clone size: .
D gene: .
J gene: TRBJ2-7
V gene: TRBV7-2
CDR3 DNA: TGTGCCAGCAGCTTACCGGGCGAGCAGTACTTC
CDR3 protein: CASSLPGEQYF

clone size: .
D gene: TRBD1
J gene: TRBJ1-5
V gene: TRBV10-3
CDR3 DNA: TGTGCCATCAGTGAGTCGAATCAGGGGGCCCAGCATTTT
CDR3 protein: CAISESNQGAQHF

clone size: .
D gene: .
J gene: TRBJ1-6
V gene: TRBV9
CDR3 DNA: TGTGCCAGCAGCGCACCGTCGAATTCACCCCTCCACTTT
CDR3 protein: CASSAPSNSPLHF

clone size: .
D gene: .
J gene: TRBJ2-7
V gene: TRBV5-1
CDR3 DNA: TGCGCCAGCAGCTTGGCAACGGGCCCGAGCTCCTACGAGCAGTACTTC
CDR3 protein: CASSLATGPSSYEQYF

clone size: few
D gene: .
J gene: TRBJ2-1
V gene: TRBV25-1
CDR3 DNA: TGTGCCAGCAGTGGTGTCTTTAGGGCTAATGAGCAGTTCTTC
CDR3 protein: CASSGVFRANEQFF

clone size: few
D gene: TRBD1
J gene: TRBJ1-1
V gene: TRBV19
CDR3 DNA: TGTGCCAGTAGTCTACAGACAGGGGGTTATACTGAAGCTTTCTTT
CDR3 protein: CASSLQTGGYTEAFF

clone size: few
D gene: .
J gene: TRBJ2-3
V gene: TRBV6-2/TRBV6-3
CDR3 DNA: TGTGCCAGCAGTTACTCTCACGACACCACAGATACGCAGTATTTT
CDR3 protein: CASSYSHDTTDTQYF

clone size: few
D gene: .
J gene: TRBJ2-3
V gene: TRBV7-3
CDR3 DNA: TGTGCCAGCAGCGGGGCAGGGCCTTCAGATACGCAGTATTTT
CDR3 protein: CASSGAGPSDTQYF

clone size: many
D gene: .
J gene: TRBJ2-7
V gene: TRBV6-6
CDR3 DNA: TGTGCCAGCAGCCTTATGGACGGCTACGAGCAGTACTTC
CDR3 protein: CASSLMDGYEQYF

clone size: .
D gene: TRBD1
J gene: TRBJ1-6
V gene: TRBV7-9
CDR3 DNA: TGTGCCAGCAGCTCCAGGACAGGGACCGACGGACCCCTCCACTTT
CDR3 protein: CASSSRTGTDGPLHF

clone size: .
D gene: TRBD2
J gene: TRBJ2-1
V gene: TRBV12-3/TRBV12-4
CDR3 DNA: TGTGCCAGCAGCATACTAGCGGGAGATGAGCAGTTCTTC
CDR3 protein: CASSILAGDEQFF

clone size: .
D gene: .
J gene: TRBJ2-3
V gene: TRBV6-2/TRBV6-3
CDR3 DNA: TGTGCCAGCAGTTACAAACAGGGAAGTGTTTCTAGCACAGATACGCAGTATTTT
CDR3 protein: CASSYKQGSVSSTDTQYF

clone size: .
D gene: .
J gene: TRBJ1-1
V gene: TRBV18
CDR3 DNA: TGTGCCAGCTCACCACAAGACAGTCCGAACACTGAAGCTTTCTTT
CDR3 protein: CASSPQDSPNTEAFF

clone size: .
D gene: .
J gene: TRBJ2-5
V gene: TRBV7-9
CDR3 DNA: TGTGCCAGCAGCTTAGTAGGCGAGAGGGAGACCCAGTACTTC
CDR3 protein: CASSLVGERETQYF

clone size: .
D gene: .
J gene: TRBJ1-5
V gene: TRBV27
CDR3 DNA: TGTGCCAGCAGTTCGATTCGACCGAATAGCAATCAGCCCCAGCATTTT
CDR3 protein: CASSSIRPNSNQPQHF

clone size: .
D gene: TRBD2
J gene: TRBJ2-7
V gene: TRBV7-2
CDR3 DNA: TGTGCCAGCAGCTTAATCCTAGCGGGAGCTCAGGTCGGGCAGTACTTC
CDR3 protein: CASSLILAGAQVGQYF

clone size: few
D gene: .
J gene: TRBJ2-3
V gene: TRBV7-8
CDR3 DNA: TGTGCCAGCAGCTTCGGAGCTTCGCTTTCTAGCACAGATACGCAGTATTTT
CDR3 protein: CASSFGASLSSTDTQYF

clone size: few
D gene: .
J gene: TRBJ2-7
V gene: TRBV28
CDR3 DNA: TGTGCCAGCAAATCGGGCGGCCACTACGAGCAGTACTTC
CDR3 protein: CASKSGGHYEQYF

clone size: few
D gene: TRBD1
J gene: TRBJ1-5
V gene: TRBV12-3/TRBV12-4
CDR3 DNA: TGTGCCAGCAGCCCGAGGACAGGGCGCAATCAGCCCCAGCATTTT
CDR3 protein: CASSPRTGRNQPQHF

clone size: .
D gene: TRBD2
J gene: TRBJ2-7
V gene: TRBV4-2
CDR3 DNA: TGTGCCAGCAGCCAGGAACTAGCGGGAGAACACGAGCAGTACTTC
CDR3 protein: CASSQELAGEHEQYF